This paragraph reports one TCR beta chain. Seattle patients were enrolled during active infection and followed longitudinally. In the authors' methods: Quantification of nucleated cells was approximated via reference gene primer amplification. TCRdb keeps only in-frame clones here, not all; method: immunoSEQ multiplex PCR. V and J calls and clone size are as listed in that table; D and trimming were resolved from the DNA. This sample yields roughly 150,000 clones, of which 93% are seen a single time; roughly 2% belongs to the top ten. The sample comes from a study of blood T cell repertoires in COVID-19. The overall study: In each case, the material was cDNA or gDNA derived from T cells, B-cell-depleted T cells, or PBMCs.

In germline, CDR1 is SGHRS, CDR2 YFSETQ. CDR3 length: 14 residues. V was clipped by 2 bases and J by 5 bases, with 13 bases between them. What was sequenced was peripheral blood. The chain joins TRBV5-1 to TRBJ1-1; a possible D gene is TRBD1 (5 bases). The source of this sequence is a woman aged 55 to 70 with COVID-19, enrolled during active disease. CDR3 region: CASSFGGTGTEAFF. The CDR3, as DNA: TGCGCCAGCAGCTTTGGGGGGACGGGAACTGAAGCTTTCTTT.